This record looks at one T cell receptor (beta chain) sequence and its context. The antigen remains unidentified. The germline V and J ends were trimmed by 2 bases and 2 bases, with 24 bases remaining between them. CDR1 and CDR2 (germline): GTSNPN, SVGIG (reference sequence). The CDR3 is 18 amino acids. This record belongs to a study of shared clonotypes between healthy human individuals. Some clones are missing from TCRdb's copy, which holds only in-frame ones; the method was immunoSEQ multiplex PCR. The table has 950,000 to 1,100,000 clones, approximately 80% seen once. Study-wide results and limits: On the whole, naive subsets had larger estimated richness than memory subsets had. Non-shared clonotypes had lower generation probabilities than those shared by all four donors.

The chain uses TRBV30 and TRBJ1-1; tentatively, D is TRBD1 (6 bases). The TCR was taken from a man in his late teens or twenties in good health. Some clones in this sample may be carry-over from other donors' samples. The sample was memory CD4+ T cells from PBMCs. Subset in this sample: CD45RA-negative fraction. The CDR3 spells CAWSFGLRTERINTEAFF. For the CDR3, the DNA is TGTGCCTGGAGTTTCGGTCTCCGGACAGAGAGAATTAACACTGAAGCTTTCTTT.